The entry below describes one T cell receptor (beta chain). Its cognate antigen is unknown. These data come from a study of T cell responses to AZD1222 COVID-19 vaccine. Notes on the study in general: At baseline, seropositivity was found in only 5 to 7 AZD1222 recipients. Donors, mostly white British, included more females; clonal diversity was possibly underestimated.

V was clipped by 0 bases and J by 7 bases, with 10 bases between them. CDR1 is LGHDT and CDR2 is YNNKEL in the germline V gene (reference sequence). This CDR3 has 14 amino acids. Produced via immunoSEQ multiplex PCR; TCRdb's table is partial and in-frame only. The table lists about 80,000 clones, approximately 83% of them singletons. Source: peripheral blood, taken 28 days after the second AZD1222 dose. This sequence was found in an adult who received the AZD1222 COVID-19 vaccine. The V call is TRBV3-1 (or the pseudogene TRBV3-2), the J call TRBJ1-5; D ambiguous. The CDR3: CASSQDSVRQPQHF. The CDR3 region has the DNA TGTGCCAGCAGCCAAGATTCCGTGCGGCAGCCCCAGCATTTT.